What follows describes a single TCR beta chain. Its specificity is not known. The data are from a study of beta chain features in type 1 diabetes. Study outcomes and limitations: There was a possibility that cDNA sequencing over-represented cells with high TCR expression. Naive, central memory and Treg TCRB repertoires appeared more alike in patients than in healthy donors.

Reverse transcribing all isolated RNA meant expressed TCRB transcripts were sequenced. Generated by immunoSEQ multiplex PCR, the TCRdb table keeps only in-frame clones and is missing some. The sample holds over 700,000 clones, 15% to 20% seen once. Sorting produced populations that all topped 95% purity. The sequencing sample was made of naive CD4+ T cells from blood. The source of this sequence is a woman in her late teens or twenties in good health.

The CDR3 DNA sequence: TGTGCCAGCAGCGTATTCCCTGGCGCGGGCGGGCAAGAGACCCAGTACTTC. Translating gives CASSVFPGAGGQETQYF. The rearrangement joins TRBV9 to TRBJ2-5, with D possibly being TRBD2 (5 bases). Germline V gene data show CDR1 as SGDLS and CDR2 as YYNGEE. Trimming shortened V by 1 base and J by 2 bases, and 18 bases separated the two germline ends. This CDR3 spans 17 amino acids.